The TCR beta chain described here comes from a study of spatial heterogeneity in lung cancer. Study-level background: Detection consistently captured more beta-chain sequences than alpha-chain sequences.

The time point here: sample taken at primary tumor resection. Untreated early-stage non-small cell lung cancer patients, approximately 79 in total, were the donors. TCRs were sequenced from unsorted whole RNA of tumor, nontumor lung or PBMC. This clonotype was seen ten or more times. The V segment lost 5 bases and the J segment 0 bases; nucleotides outside the gene matches: 15. This CDR3 is built from 19 residues. The germline V gene encodes CDR1 MNHNY and CDR2 SVGAGI (reference sequence). A unique molecular identifier was carried by every single TCR cDNA molecule. One entry per CDR3 protein results from TCRdb running MiXCR on the 5' RACE reads. The top ten clones hold approximately 16% of a sample with 8,000 or so distinct CDR3 sequences, around 16% of them seen once.

The receptor was isolated from a male donor with early-stage non-small cell lung cancer. The sample in question was normal lung tissue next to the tumor, obtained at surgery. The gene calls are TRBV6-6 and TRBJ1-4; 7 positions match TRBD1. CDR3 residues: CASSIRPAGQITTNEKLFF. The CDR3 region has the DNA TGTGCCAGCAGTATAAGACCGGCGGGACAGATAACAACTAATGAAAAACTGTTTTTT.